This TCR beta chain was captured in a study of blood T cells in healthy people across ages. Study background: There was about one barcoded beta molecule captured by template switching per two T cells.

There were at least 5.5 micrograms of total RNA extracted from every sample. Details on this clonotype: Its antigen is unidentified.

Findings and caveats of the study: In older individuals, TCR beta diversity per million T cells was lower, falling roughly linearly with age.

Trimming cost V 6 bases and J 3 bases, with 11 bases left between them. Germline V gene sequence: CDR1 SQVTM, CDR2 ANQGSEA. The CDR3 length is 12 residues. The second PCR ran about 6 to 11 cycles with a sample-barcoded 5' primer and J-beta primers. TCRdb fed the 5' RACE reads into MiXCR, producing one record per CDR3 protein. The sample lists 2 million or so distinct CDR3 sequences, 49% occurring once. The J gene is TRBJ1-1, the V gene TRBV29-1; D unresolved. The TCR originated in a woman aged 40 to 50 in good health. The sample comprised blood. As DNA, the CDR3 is TGCAGCGTAGCAGCGAGTTACACTGAAGCTTTCTTT. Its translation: CSVAASYTEAFF.